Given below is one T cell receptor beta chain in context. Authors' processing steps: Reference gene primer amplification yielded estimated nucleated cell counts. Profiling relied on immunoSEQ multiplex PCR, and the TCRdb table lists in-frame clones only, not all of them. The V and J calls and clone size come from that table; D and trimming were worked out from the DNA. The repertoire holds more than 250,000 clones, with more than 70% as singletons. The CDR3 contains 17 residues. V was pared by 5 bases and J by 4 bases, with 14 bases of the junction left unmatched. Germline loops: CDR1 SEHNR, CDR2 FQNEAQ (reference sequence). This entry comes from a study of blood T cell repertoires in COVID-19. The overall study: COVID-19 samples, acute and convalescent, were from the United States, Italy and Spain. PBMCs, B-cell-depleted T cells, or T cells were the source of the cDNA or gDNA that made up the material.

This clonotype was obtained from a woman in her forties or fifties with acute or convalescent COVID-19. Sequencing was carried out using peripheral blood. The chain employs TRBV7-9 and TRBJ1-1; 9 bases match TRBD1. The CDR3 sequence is CASSTTGTGTFFTEAFF. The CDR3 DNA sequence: TGTGCCAGCAGCACGACCGGGACAGGGACCTTTTTCACTGAAGCTTTCTTT.